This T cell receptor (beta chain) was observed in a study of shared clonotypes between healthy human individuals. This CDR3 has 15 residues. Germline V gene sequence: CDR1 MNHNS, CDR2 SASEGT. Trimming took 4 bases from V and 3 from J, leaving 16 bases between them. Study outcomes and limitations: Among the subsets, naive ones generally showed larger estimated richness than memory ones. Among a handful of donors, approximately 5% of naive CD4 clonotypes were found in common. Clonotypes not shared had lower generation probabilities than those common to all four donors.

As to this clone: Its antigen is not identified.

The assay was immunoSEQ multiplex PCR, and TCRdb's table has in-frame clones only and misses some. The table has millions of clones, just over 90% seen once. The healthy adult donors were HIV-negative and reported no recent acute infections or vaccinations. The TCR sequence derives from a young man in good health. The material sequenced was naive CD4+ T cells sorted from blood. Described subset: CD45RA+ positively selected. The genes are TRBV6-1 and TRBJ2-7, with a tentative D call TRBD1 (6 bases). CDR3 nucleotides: TGTGCCAGCAGTGCCAGGGGACCTGGGATCTACGAGCAGTACTTC. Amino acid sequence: CASSARGPGIYEQYF.